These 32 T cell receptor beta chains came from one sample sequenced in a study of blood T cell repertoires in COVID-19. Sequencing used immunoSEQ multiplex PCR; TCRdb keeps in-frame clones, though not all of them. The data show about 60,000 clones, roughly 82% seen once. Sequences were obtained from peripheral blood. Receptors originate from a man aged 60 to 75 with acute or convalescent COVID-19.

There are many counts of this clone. Here the CDR3 DNA reads TGCGCCAGCAGCCAAGATCGGGTGACAGGACCCACAGATACGCAGTATTTT. It translates to CASSQDRVTGPTDTQYF. The chain links TRBV4-3 to TRBJ2-3; D possibly corresponds to TRBD1 (6 bases). V was cut by 0 bases and J by 2 bases, with 15 bases left in between. The germline CDR1 and CDR2 sequences are LGHNA and YSLEER. The CDR3 totals 17 residues.

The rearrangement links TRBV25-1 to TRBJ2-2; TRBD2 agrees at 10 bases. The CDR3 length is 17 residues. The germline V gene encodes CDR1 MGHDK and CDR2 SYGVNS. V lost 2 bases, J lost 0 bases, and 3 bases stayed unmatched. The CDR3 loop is CASSELAGVTNTGELFF. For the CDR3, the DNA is TGTGCCAGCAGTGAACTAGCGGGGGTTACGAACACCGGGGAGCTGTTTTTT.

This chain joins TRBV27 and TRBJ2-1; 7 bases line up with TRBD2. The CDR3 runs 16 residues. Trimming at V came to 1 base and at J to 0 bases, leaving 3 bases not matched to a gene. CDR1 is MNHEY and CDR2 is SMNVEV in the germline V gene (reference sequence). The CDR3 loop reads CASSLWRGISYNEQFF. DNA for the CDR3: TGTGCCAGCAGTTTATGGCGGGGGATCTCCTACAATGAGCAGTTCTTC.

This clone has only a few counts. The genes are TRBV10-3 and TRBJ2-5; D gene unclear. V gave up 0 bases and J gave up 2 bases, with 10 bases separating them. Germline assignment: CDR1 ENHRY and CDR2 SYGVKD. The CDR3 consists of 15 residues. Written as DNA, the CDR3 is TGTGCCATCAGTGAGTCTTTGAGTGTACAAGAGACCCAGTACTTC. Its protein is CAISESLSVQETQYF.

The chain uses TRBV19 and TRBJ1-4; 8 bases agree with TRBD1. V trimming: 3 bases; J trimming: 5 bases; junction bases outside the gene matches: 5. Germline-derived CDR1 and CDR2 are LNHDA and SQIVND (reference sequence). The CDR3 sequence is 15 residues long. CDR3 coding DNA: TGTGCCAGTAGTATTTCCACAGGGGGGAATGAAAAACTGTTTTTT. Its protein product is CASSISTGGNEKLFF.

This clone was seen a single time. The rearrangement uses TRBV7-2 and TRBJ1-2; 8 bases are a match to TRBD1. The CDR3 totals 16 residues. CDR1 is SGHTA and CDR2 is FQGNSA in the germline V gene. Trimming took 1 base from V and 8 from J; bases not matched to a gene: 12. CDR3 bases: TGTGCCAGCAGCTTAGTTCGCCAGGGGGCTCGATTGGGCTACACCTTC. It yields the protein CASSLVRQGARLGYTF.

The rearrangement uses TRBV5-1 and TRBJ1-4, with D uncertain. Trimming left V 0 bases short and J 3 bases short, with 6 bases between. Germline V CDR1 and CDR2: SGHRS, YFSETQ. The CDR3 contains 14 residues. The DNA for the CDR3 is TGCGCCAGCAGCTTGGCCGGGGCTAATGAAAAACTGTTTTTT. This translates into CASSLAGANEKLFF.

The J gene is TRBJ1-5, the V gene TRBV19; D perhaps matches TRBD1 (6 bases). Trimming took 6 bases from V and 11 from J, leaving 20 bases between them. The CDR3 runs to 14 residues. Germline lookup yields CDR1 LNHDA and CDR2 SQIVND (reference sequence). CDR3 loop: CASRGTPEIVSQHF. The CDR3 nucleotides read TGTGCCAGTAGGGGGACACCCGAGATTGTGTCCCAGCATTTT.

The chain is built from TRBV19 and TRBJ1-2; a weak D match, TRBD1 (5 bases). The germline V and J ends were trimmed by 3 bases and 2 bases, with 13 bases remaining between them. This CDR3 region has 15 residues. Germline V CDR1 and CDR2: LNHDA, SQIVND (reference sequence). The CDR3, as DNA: TGTGCCAGTAGTATCGGCGTTAAGGGGAACTATGGCTACACCTTC. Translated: CASSIGVKGNYGYTF.

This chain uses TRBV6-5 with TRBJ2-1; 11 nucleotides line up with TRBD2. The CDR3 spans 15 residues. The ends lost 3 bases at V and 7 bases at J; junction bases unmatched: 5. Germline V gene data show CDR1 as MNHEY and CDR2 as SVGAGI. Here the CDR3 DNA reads TGTGCCAGCAGTTATAGCGGGGGGGGCCGAAATGAGCAGTTCTTC. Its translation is CASSYSGGGRNEQFF.

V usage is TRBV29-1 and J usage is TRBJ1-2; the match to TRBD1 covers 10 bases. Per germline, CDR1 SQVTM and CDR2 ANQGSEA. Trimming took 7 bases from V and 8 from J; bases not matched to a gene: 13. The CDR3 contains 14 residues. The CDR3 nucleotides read TGCAGCGCAGGGGGACAGGGGCGTGTCGGAGGCTACACCTTC. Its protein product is CSAGGQGRVGGYTF.

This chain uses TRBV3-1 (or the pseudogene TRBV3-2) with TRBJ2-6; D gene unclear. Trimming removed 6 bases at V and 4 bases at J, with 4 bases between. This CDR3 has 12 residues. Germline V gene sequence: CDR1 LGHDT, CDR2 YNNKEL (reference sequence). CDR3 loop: CASREGANVLTF. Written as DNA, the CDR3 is TGTGCCAGCAGAGAGGGGGCCAACGTCCTGACTTTC.

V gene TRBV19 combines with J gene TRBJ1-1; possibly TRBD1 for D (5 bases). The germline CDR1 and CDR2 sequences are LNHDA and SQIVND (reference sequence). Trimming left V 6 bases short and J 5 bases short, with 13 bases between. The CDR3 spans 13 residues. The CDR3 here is CASRTVGGTEAFF. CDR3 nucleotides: TGTGCCAGTAGGACAGTGGGGGGAACTGAAGCTTTCTTT.

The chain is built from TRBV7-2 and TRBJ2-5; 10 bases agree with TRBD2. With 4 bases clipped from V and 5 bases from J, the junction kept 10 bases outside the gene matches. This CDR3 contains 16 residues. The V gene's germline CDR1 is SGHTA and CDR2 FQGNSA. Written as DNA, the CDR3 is TGTGCCAGCAGCTCGGATAGCGGGGGGAGGTTGGAGACCCAGTACTTC. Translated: CASSSDSGGRLETQYF.

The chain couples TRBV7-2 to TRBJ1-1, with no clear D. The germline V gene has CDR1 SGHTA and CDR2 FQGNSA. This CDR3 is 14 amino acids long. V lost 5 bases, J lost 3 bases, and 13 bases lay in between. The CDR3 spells CASSGGYSYTEAFF. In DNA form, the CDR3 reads TGTGCCAGCAGCGGAGGGTACAGCTACACTGAAGCTTTCTTT.

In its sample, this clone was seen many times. The chain's CDR3 is CASSHSGQGIDTQYF. The CDR3, as DNA: TGCGCCAGCAGCCACTCGGGACAGGGGATAGATACGCAGTATTTT. This rearrangement joins TRBV4-1 to TRBJ2-3; 10 bases map to TRBD1. CDR3 length equals 15 residues. The ends lost 3 bases at V and 5 bases at J; junction bases unmatched: 5. From germline, CDR1 is MGHRA and CDR2 YSYEKL.

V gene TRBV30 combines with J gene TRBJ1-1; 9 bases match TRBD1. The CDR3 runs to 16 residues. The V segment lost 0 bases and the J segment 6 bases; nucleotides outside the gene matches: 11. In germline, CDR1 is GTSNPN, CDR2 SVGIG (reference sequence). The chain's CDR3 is CAWSVGLGTGKPEAFF. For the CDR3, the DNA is TGTGCCTGGAGTGTAGGCTTAGGGACAGGGAAGCCTGAAGCTTTCTTT.

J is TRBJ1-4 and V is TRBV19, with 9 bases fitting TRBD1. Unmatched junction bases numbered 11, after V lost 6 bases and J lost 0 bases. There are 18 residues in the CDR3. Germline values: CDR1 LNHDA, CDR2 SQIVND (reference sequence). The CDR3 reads CASSAGTGLGATNEKLFF. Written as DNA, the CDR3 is TGTGCCAGTAGCGCCGGGACAGGGCTCGGAGCAACTAATGAAAAACTGTTTTTT.

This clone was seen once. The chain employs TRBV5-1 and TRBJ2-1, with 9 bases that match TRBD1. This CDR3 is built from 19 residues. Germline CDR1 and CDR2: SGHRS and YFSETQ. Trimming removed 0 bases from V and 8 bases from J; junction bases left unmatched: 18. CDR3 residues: CASSLARELGQGRLDEQFF. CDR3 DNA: TGCGCCAGCAGCTTGGCCCGAGAACTTGGACAGGGGCGTTTAGATGAGCAGTTCTTC.

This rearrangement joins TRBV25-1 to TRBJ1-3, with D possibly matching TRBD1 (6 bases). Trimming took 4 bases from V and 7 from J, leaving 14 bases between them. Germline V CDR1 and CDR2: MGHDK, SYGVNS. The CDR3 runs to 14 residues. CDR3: CASSAKQGWNTIYF. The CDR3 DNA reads TGTGCCAGCAGTGCCAAACAGGGATGGAACACCATATATTTT. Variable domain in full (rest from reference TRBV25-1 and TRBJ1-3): EADIYQTPRYLVIGTGKKITLECSQTMGHDKMYWYQQDPGMELHLIHYSYGVNSTEKGDLSSESTVSRIRTEHFPLTLESARPSHTSQYLCASSAKQGWNTIYFGEGSWLTVV.

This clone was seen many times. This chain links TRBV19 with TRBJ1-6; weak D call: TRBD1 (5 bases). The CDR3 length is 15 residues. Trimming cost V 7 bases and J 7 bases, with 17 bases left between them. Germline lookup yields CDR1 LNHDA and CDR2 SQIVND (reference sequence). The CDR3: CASTGNAIKNSPLHF. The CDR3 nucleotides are TGTGCCAGTACAGGGAATGCAATTAAAAATTCACCCCTCCACTTT.

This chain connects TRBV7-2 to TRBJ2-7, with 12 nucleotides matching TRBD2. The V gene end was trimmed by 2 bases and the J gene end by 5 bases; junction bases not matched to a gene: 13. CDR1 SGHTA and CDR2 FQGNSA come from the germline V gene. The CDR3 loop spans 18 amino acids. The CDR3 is CASSLRLAGGEEEDEQYF. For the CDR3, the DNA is TGTGCCAGCAGCTTAAGGCTAGCGGGGGGGGAGGAGGAAGACGAGCAGTACTTC.

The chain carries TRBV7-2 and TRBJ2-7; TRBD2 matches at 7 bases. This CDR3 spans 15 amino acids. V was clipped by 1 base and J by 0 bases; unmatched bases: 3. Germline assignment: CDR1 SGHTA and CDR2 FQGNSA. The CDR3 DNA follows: TGTGCCAGCAGCTTAGGGCGGGGGAACTCCTACGAGCAGTACGTC. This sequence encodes CASSLGRGNSYEQYV.

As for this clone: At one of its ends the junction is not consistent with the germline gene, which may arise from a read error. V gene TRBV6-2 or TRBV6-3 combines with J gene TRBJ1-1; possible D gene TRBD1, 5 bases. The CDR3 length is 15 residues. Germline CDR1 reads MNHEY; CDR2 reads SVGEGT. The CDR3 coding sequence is TGTGCCAGCAGTCACTCACCAGACGGGGGGGTCGAAGCTTTCTTT. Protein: CASSHSPDGGVEAFF.

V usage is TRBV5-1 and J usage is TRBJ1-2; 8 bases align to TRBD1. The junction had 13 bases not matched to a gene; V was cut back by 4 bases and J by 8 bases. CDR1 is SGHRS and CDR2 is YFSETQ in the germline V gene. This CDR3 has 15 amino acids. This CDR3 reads CASSGQGTLTGGYTF. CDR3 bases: TGCGCCAGCAGCGGACAGGGAACCCTGACGGGCGGCTACACCTTC.

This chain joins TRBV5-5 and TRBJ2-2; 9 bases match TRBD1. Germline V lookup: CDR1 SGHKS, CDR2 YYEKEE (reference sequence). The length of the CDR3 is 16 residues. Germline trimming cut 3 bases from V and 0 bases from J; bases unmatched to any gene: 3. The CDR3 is CASSSQGATNTGELFF. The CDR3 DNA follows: TGTGCCAGCAGCTCACAGGGGGCAACGAACACCGGGGAGCTGTTTTTT.

Here the CDR3 DNA reads TGTGCCAGCAGTTATGAGTTGACCTACGAGCAGTACGTC. Protein sequence: CASSYELTYEQYV. The V gene is TRBV6-2 or TRBV6-3, the J gene TRBJ2-7; D not resolved. This CDR3 has 13 amino acids. From germline, CDR1 is MNHEY and CDR2 SVGEGT. V lost 3 bases, J lost 2 bases, and 8 bases lay in between.

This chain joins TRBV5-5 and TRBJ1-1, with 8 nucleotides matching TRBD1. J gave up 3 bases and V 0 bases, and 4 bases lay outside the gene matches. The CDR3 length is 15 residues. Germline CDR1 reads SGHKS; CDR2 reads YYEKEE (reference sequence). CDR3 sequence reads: CASSLAGGDHTEAFF. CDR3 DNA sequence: TGTGCCAGCAGCTTGGCAGGGGGCGACCACACTGAAGCTTTCTTT.

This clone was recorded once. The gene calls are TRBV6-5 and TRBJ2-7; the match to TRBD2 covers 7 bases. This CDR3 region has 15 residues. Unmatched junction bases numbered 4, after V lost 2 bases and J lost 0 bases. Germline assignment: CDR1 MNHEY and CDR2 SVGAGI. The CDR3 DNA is TGTGCCAGCAGTTACGGCCTAGCGGACTCCTACGAGCAGTACTTC. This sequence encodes CASSYGLADSYEQYF.

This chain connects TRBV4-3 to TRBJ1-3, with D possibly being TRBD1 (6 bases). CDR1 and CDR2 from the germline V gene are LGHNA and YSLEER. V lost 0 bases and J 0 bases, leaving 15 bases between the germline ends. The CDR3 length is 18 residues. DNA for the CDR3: TGCGCCAGCAGCCAAGATCCGGCAGGGGCGAGCTCTGGAAACACCATATATTTT. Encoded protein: CASSQDPAGASSGNTIYF.

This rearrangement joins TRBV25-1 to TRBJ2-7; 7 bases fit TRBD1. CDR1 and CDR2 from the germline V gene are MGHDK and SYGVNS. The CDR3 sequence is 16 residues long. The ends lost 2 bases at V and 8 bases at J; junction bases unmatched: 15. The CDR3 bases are TGTGCCAGCAGTGAAGCGGAGGCAGGGGGTATCCACAAGCAGTACTTC. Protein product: CASSEAEAGGIHKQYF.

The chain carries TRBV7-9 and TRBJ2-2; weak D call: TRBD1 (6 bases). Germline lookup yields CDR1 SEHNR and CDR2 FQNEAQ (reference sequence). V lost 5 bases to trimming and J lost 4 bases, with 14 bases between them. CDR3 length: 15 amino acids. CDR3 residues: CASSRSGTSTGELFF. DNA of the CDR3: TGTGCCAGCAGCCGCTCCGGGACATCCACCGGGGAGCTGTTTTTT.